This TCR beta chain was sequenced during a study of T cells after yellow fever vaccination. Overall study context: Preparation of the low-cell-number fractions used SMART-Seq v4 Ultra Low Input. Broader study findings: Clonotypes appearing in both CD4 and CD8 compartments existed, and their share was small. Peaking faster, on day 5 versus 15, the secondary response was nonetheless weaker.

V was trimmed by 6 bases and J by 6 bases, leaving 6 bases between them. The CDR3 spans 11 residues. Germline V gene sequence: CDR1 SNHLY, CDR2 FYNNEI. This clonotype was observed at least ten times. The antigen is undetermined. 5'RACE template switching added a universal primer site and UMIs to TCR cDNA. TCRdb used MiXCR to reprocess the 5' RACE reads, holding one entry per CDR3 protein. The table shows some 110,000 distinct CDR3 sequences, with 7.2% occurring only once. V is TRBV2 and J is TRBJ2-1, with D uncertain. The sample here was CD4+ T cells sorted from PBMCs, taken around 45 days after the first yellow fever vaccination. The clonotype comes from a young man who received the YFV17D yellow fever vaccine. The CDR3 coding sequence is TGTGCCAGCAGGGGCCGCAATGAGCAGTTCTTC. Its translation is CASRGRNEQFF.